This TCR beta chain was retrieved from a study of response to subunit inactivated influenza vaccine. TCRdb re-called the RT-PCR reads through MiXCR, storing one row per CDR3 protein. Of about 520,000 distinct CDR3 sequences in the sample, about a tenth are singletons; the top ten hold less than 15%. The CDR3 covers 15 residues. Germline-derived CDR1 and CDR2 are SGHRS and YFSETQ. V lost 0 bases, J lost 1 base, and 4 bases stayed unmatched. This clonotype was seen a handful of times. Sequences were derived from PBMCs from blood, sampled more than 35 days after vaccination. The receptor was derived from a man aged 45-65 years who received an inactivated influenza vaccine. The chain has TRBV5-1 and TRBJ2-7; 7 bases align to TRBD1. The CDR3 coding sequence is TGCGCCAGCAGCTTGGTCCCGGGACAGTCCTACGAGCAGTACTTC. It specifies CASSLVPGQSYEQYF.